This T cell receptor beta chain was profiled in a study of T cells after yellow fever vaccination. Findings of the study overall: Although most clonotypes did not, a small share appeared in both CD4 and CD8 compartments. Most clones from primary vaccination were detected again post-booster (just over 95% CD4, 70% to 90% CD8).

The V gene's germline CDR1 is SEHNR and CDR2 FQNEAQ (reference sequence). V was clipped by 5 bases and J by 10 bases, with 11 bases between them. The CDR3 totals 12 residues. TCRdb passed the 5' RACE reads through MiXCR, listing each CDR3 protein once. This sample yields tens of thousands of distinct CDR3 sequences, of which 7.7% are seen a single time; 41% belongs to the top ten. About this clonotype: Its antigen is still unknown.

Specimen: CD8+ T cells sorted from PBMCs, collected on the day of the yellow fever booster vaccination. The receptor's source is a man in his thirties or forties who received the YFV17D yellow fever vaccine. The chain recombines TRBV7-9 with TRBJ2-2, with D possibly TRBD2 on 5 matching bases. The CDR3 coding sequence is TGTGCCAGCAGCCCCCGTGGACTGGAGCTGTTTTTT. The encoded protein is CASSPRGLELFF. The whole variable domain, remainder taken from reference TRBV7-9 and TRBJ2-2, is DTGVSQNPRHKITKRGQNVTFRCDPISEHNRLYWYRQTLGQGPEFLTYFQNEAQLEKSRLLSDRFSAERPKGSFSTLEIQRTEQGDSAMYLCASSPRGLELFFGEGSRLTVL.